These 24 T cell receptor beta chains were all obtained from the same sample, sequenced in a study of early T cells in non-severe SARS-CoV-2 infection. TCRdb independently ran MiXCR on the 5' RACE reads; one entry per CDR3 protein. This sample yields 35,000 to 55,000 distinct CDR3 sequences, of which 20% to 25% are seen a single time; approximately 4.4% belongs to the top ten. The sequences come from whole blood, collected at baseline. The receptors originated from an adult who was a healthcare worker with PCR-confirmed SARS-CoV-2 infection or an uninfected control (not recorded which).

This rearrangement joins TRBV11-3 to TRBJ2-5, with D uncertain. Per the germline V gene, CDR1 is SGHNT and CDR2 is YENEEA. The CDR3 has 19 residues. Deletions cut 1 base from V and 2 bases from J, with 23 bases between. CDR3 in DNA: TGTGCCAGCAGCTTAGCCTTCGCGGCCGGGCAGACCACTCAAGAGACCCAGTACTTC. Its translation is CASSLAFAAGQTTQETQYF.

The chain carries TRBV3-1 and TRBJ2-5; D unresolved. This CDR3 comprises 13 residues. Germline CDR1 reads LGHDT; CDR2 reads YNNKEL (reference sequence). Trimming took off 6 bases at V and 3 bases at J, with 11 bases between the two ends. CDR3 protein: CASRDLGEETQYF. DNA for the CDR3: TGTGCCAGCAGGGACCTAGGAGAAGAGACCCAGTACTTC.

In DNA form, the CDR3 reads TGTGCCAGCAGCGTAGACAGGGTCACCGGGGAGCTGTTTTTT. Translated, it gives CASSVDRVTGELFF. The rearrangement uses TRBV9 and TRBJ2-2; tentatively, D is TRBD1 (6 bases). V was pared by 0 bases and J by 4 bases, with 7 bases between. CDR3 length: 14 residues. CDR1 SGDLS and CDR2 YYNGEE come from the germline V gene.

The V call is TRBV12-3 or TRBV12-4, the J call TRBJ1-5, with TRBD1 identical over 9 bases. The CDR3 runs to 15 residues. Trimming removed 6 bases from V and 2 bases from J; junction bases left unmatched: 5. CDR3 in amino acids: CASRQWTGGNQPQHF. Here the CDR3 DNA reads TGTGCCAGCAGGCAATGGACAGGGGGCAATCAGCCCCAGCATTTT.

Ten or more counts support this clonotype. This chain connects TRBV11-2 to TRBJ1-1; tentative D call: TRBD1 (6 bases). The CDR3 has 14 residues. The germline gives CDR1 SGHAT, CDR2 FQNNGV. V shed 1 base and J shed 6 bases, with 12 bases lying between them. In DNA form, the CDR3 reads TGTGCCAGCAGCTTAGGGGGCAGGGGTGCTGAAGCTTTCTTT. Residues: CASSLGGRGAEAFF.

The chain recombines TRBV5-1 with TRBJ1-3; maybe TRBD1 (5 bases). The ends were cut back, 4 bases at V and 2 bases at J, with 10 bases in the middle. CDR1 and CDR2 from the germline V gene are SGHRS and YFSETQ. CDR3 length: 14 residues. CDR3 nucleotides: TGCGCCAGCAGCACCGGGACTACTGGAAACACCATATATTTT. It specifies CASSTGTTGNTIYF.

The chain is built from TRBV27 and TRBJ1-1, with D possibly matching TRBD1 (6 bases). CDR1 is MNHEY and CDR2 is SMNVEV in the germline V gene (reference sequence). The CDR3 extends over 15 amino acids. The ends were cut back, 9 bases at V and 0 bases at J, with 17 bases in the middle. CDR3 amino acids: CASGSAGVMNTEAFF. CDR3 sequence (DNA): TGTGCCAGTGGATCGGCAGGGGTCATGAACACTGAAGCTTTCTTT.

J is TRBJ2-2 and V is TRBV6-6, with no clear D. The V gene lost 7 bases and the J gene lost 3 bases, with 9 bases spanning the gap. The length of the CDR3 is 13 residues. Germline V gives CDR1 MNHNY, CDR2 SVGAGI (reference sequence). CDR3 region: CASIPVYTGELFF. CDR3 sequence (DNA): TGTGCCAGCATCCCAGTATACACCGGGGAGCTGTTTTTT.

This chain joins TRBV7-2 and TRBJ2-5, with TRBD2 identical over 10 bases. CDR1 and CDR2 (germline): SGHTA, FQGNSA. Germline trimming cut 1 base from V and 2 bases from J; bases unmatched to any gene: 4. The CDR3 extends over 16 amino acids. In DNA form, the CDR3 reads TGTGCCAGCAGCTTAGGGACTAGCGGATTACAAGAGACCCAGTACTTC. Encoded protein: CASSLGTSGLQETQYF. Combining the CDR3 with reference TRBV7-2 and TRBJ2-5 gives the whole variable domain GAGVSQSPSNKVTEKGKDVELRCDPISGHTALYWYRQSLGQGLEFLIYFQGNSAPDKSGLPSDRFSAERTGGSVSTLTIQRTQQEDSAVYLCASSLGTSGLQETQYFGPGTRLLVL.

CDR3 nucleotides: TGTGCCATCAGTGATCGACAGGGGGGTGGAAACACCATATATTTT. This encodes CAISDRQGGGNTIYF. The rearrangement joins TRBV10-3 to TRBJ1-3, with TRBD1 matching 9 bases. Trimming at V came to 3 bases and at J to 3 bases, leaving 3 bases not matched to a gene. This CDR3 has 15 residues. CDR1 ENHRY and CDR2 SYGVKD come from the germline V gene.

This clonotype was observed a few times. The chain employs TRBV14 and TRBJ2-3; 9 bases line up with TRBD1. The CDR3 consists of 16 residues. The J segment lost 6 bases and the V segment lost 1 base, leaving 8 bases of the junction unmatched. CDR1 and CDR2 (germline): SGHDN, FVKESK. The CDR3 DNA follows: TGTGCCAGCAGCCAAGTGCCGGGACAGGGAACTGATACGCAGTATTTT. Encoded protein: CASSQVPGQGTDTQYF.

The chain uses TRBV7-6 and TRBJ2-5; no clear D. Germline V gives CDR1 SGHVS, CDR2 FNYEAQ. Trimming took off 1 base at V and 3 bases at J, with 6 bases between the two ends. The CDR3 spans 13 residues. CDR3 coding DNA: TGTGCCAGCAGCTTAGTTTGGGAAGAGACCCAGTACTTC. It encodes CASSLVWEETQYF.

The chain links TRBV20-1 to TRBJ2-3; 10 positions agree with TRBD2. The CDR3 spans 14 residues. Germline V lookup: CDR1 DFQATT, CDR2 SNEGSKA (reference sequence). This CDR3 reads CSSSGGAWTDTQYF. In nucleotides, the CDR3 is TGCAGCTCGAGCGGGGGGGCCTGGACAGATACGCAGTATTTT.

A few counts support this clonotype. V is TRBV6-5 and J is TRBJ1-1; the D is unclear. V lost 4 bases and J lost 0, with 9 bases in between. The CDR3 totals 14 residues. CDR1 is MNHEY and CDR2 is SVGAGI in the germline V gene. The CDR3 coding sequence is TGTGCCAGCAGTTGGTCGGGGTTGAACACTGAAGCTTTCTTT. This codes for CASSWSGLNTEAFF.

This clonotype appeared many times. The chain couples TRBV12-3 or TRBV12-4 to TRBJ2-1; 13 bases line up with TRBD2. The CDR3 spans 15 residues. Germline trimming cut 5 bases from V and 9 bases from J; bases unmatched to any gene: 7. CDR3 sequence (DNA): TGTGCCAGCAGTCCTACTAGCGGGGGGGCCGGTGAGCAGTTCTTC. The encoded protein is CASSPTSGGAGEQFF.

This rearrangement joins TRBV4-2 to TRBJ2-2; 9 positions match TRBD2. This CDR3 contains 16 residues. Unmatched junction bases numbered 0, after V lost 0 bases and J lost 1 base. The germline CDR1 and CDR2 sequences are LGHNA and YNFKEQ. As DNA, the CDR3 is TGTGCCAGCAGCCAAGATAGCGGGGGGAACACCGGGGAGCTGTTTTTT. This translates into CASSQDSGGNTGELFF.

The chain links TRBV9 to TRBJ2-1, with 11 bases lining up with TRBD2. This CDR3 has 15 amino acids. V shed 4 bases, J shed 9 bases, and the junction held 9 bases outside the gene matches. The germline V gene encodes CDR1 SGDLS and CDR2 YYNGEE. CDR3 loop: CASSTGLAVLSEQFF. For the CDR3, the DNA is TGTGCCAGCAGCACGGGACTAGCGGTTTTATCTGAGCAGTTCTTC.

CDR3 nucleotides: TGTGCCAGCAGCCAACGCTACCTGACAGGGGCGTCCAACACCATATATTTT. Its protein product is CASSQRYLTGASNTIYF. The chain recombines TRBV14 with TRBJ1-3, with 8 bases matching TRBD1. The CDR3 sequence is 17 residues long. With 2 bases clipped from V and 7 bases from J, the junction kept 13 bases outside the gene matches. Per the germline V gene, CDR1 is SGHDN and CDR2 is FVKESK.

The gene calls are TRBV18 and TRBJ1-1, with D hard to call. The germline V gene has CDR1 KGHSH and CDR2 LQKENI. Trimming cost V 3 bases and J 0 bases, with 14 bases left between them. The CDR3 loop spans 16 amino acids. This CDR3 is CASSPPAGGMNTEAFF. CDR3 DNA: TGTGCCAGCTCACCCCCGGCGGGAGGGATGAACACTGAAGCTTTCTTT.

This chain joins TRBV7-2 and TRBJ2-7, with D unresolved. The V and J ends lost 5 bases and 3 bases respectively, with 11 bases between them. There are 13 residues in the CDR3. From germline, CDR1 is SGHTA and CDR2 FQGNSA. The CDR3 DNA reads TGTGCCAGCAGCCTCCCGACCTACTACGAGCAGTACTTC. It is translated as CASSLPTYYEQYF.

This clonotype was seen a handful of times. The rearrangement uses TRBV19 and TRBJ2-5; possibly TRBD2 for D (5 bases). The CDR3 extends over 13 amino acids. Deletions cut 8 bases from V and 4 bases from J, with 14 bases between. Per the germline V gene, CDR1 is LNHDA and CDR2 is SQIVND (reference sequence). The CDR3 loop is CASQQRRGETQYF. CDR3 DNA sequence: TGTGCCAGTCAGCAGCGCCGGGGAGAGACCCAGTACTTC.

CDR3 bases: TGTGCCAGCAGGCAGAGGGGCGGTATTGGGACCACTGAAGCTTTCTTT. It codes for CASRQRGGIGTTEAFF. The J gene is TRBJ1-1, the V gene TRBV6-1; perhaps TRBD1 as D (5 bases). Trimming took 6 bases from V and 4 from J, leaving 21 bases between them. The CDR3 is made up of 16 amino acids. Per the germline V gene, CDR1 is MNHNS and CDR2 is SASEGT.

This clonotype was detected a few times. The chain joins TRBV6-5 to TRBJ1-3, with D uncertain. Germline values: CDR1 MNHEY, CDR2 SVGAGI. With 2 bases removed from V and 4 bases from J, the gap between germline ends came to 9 bases. This CDR3 has 14 residues. The CDR3 DNA reads TGTGCCAGCAGTTACGGGAAAGGGGGAAACACCATATATTTT. This translates into CASSYGKGGNTIYF.

The V call is TRBV5-4, the J call TRBJ2-3; possibly TRBD2 for D (5 bases). Germline-derived CDR1 and CDR2 are SGHNT and YYREEE (reference sequence). CDR3 length equals 15 residues. Trimming took 1 base from V and 4 from J, leaving 13 bases between them. CDR3 amino acids: CASSLRGRVSDTQYF. The CDR3 nucleotides are TGTGCCAGCAGCTTGCGAGGGCGGGTGTCAGATACGCAGTATTTT. Full variable domain (missing parts from reference TRBV5-4 and TRBJ2-3): ETGVTQSPTHLIKTRGQQVTLRCSSQSGHNTVSWYQQALGQGPQFIFQYYREEENGRGNFPPRFSGLQFPNYSSELNVNALELDDSALYLCASSLRGRVSDTQYFGPGTRLTVL.